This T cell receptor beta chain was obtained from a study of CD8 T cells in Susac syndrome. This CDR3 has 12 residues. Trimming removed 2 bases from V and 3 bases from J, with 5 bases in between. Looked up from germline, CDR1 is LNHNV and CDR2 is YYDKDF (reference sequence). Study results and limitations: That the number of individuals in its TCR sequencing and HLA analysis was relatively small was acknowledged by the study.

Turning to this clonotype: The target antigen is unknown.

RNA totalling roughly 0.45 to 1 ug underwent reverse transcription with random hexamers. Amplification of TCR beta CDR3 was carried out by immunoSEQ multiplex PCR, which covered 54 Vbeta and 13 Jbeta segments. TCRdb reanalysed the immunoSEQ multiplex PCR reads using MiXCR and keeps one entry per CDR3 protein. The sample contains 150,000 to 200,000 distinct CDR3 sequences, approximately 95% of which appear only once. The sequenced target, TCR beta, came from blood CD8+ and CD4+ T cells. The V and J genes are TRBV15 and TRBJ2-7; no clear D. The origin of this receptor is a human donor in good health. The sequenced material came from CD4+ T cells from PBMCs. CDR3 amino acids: CATSRTYYEQYF. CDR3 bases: TGTGCCACCAGCAGAACTTACTACGAGCAGTACTTC.